These 4 T cell receptor beta chains were sequenced from one sample in a study of blood T cell repertoires in COVID-19. The assay was immunoSEQ multiplex PCR, and TCRdb's table has in-frame clones only and misses some. The table includes about 140,000 clones, less than 85% detected once. What was sequenced was PBMCs or T cells enriched from blood (not recorded which). These receptors originate from a woman aged 18-29 years who had been exposed to COVID-19.

CDR3 in DNA: TGCGCCAGCAGCTGGACAGGGACGAGTTCCCTCCACTTT. As protein: CASSWTGTSSLHF. V is TRBV5-1 and J is TRBJ1-6, with TRBD1 identical over 8 bases. Trimming took 3 bases from V and 14 from J; bases not matched to a gene: 7. The CDR3 is 13 amino acids. Germline V gives CDR1 SGHRS, CDR2 YFSETQ.

The V call is TRBV6-5, the J call TRBJ1-1, with TRBD1 identical over 9 bases. The V segment lost 5 bases and the J segment 8 bases; nucleotides outside the gene matches: 3. The CDR3 sequence is 12 residues long. Per germline, CDR1 MNHEY and CDR2 SVGAGI. The CDR3 spells CASSTDRGEAFF. The CDR3 DNA reads as TGTGCCAGCAGTACCGACAGGGGGGAAGCTTTCTTT.

The chain is built from TRBV28 and TRBJ1-4; D is perhaps TRBD1 (5 bases). V lost 4 bases, J lost 7 bases, and 16 bases lay in between. The CDR3 contains 15 residues. Germline CDR1 and CDR2: MDHEN and SYDVKM. The CDR3 loop reads CASSSAGGAGEKLFF. The CDR3 coding sequence is TGTGCCAGCAGTTCCGCGGGAGGGGCCGGTGAAAAACTGTTTTTT.

J is TRBJ2-2 and V is TRBV7-8; 8 bases are a match to TRBD2. V gave up 4 bases and J gave up 5 bases; unmatched junction bases: 9. Per the germline V gene, CDR1 is SGHVS and CDR2 is FQNEAQ. This CDR3 has 16 residues. This CDR3 is CASSYPTGGRTGELFF. The CDR3, as DNA: TGTGCCAGCAGCTACCCTACGGGCGGGAGGACCGGGGAGCTGTTTTTT.